Following are 6 T cell receptor beta chains from one sample sequenced in a study of cytomegalovirus exposure and HLA in healthy donors. PCR primers comprised 60 Vbeta and 13 Jbeta primers. The protocol was immunoSEQ multiplex PCR, while the TCRdb copy is restricted to in-frame clones and leaves out a portion. The repertoire holds some 130,000 clones, with roughly four fifths as singletons. Specimen: PBMCs. The source of these receptors is a woman between 45 and 60 years old in good health and CMV-seropositive.

The genes are TRBV10-3 and TRBJ1-2, with a weak D call TRBD1 (6 bases). V lost 4 bases to trimming and J lost 3 bases, with 21 bases between them. CDR1 is ENHRY, CDR2 SYGVKD, per germline. CDR3 length: 17 amino acids. The CDR3 DNA reads TGTGCCATCAGTGGGGGGGGCAGGCCGGGCGGAGACTATGGCTACACCTTC. It specifies CAISGGGRPGGDYGYTF.

The gene calls are TRBV5-4 and TRBJ2-7; D might be TRBD1 (6 bases). CDR1 and CDR2 (germline): SGHNT, YYREEE (reference sequence). The CDR3 consists of 13 residues. V dropped 4 bases and J dropped 2 bases, with 10 bases sitting between them. CDR3 residues: CASSDRSTYEQYF. CDR3 coding DNA: TGTGCCAGCAGCGACAGGTCCACCTACGAGCAGTACTTC.

The chain joins TRBV19 to TRBJ1-4; D is unresolved. Trimming left V 5 bases short and J 5 bases short, with 6 bases between. This CDR3 has 12 amino acids. Germline loops: CDR1 LNHDA, CDR2 SQIVND (reference sequence). CDR3 in amino acids: CASSLANEKLFF. CDR3 in DNA: TGTGCCAGTAGTTTGGCCAATGAAAAACTGTTTTTT. The whole variable domain, remainder taken from reference TRBV19 and TRBJ1-4, is DGGITQSPKYLFRKEGQNVTLSCEQNLNHDAMYWYRQDPGQGLRLIYYSQIVNDFQKGDIAEGYSVSREKKESFPLTVTSAQKNPTAFYLCASSLANEKLFFGSGTQLSVL.

The rearrangement joins TRBV29-1 to TRBJ1-1; 10 bases are a match to TRBD1. This CDR3 has 13 residues. Per germline, CDR1 SQVTM and CDR2 ANQGSEA. The V gene end was trimmed by 7 bases and the J gene end by 3 bases; junction bases not matched to a gene: 5. CDR3 sequence: CSGSGTGDTEAFF. The CDR3 DNA is TGCAGCGGTTCCGGGACAGGGGACACTGAAGCTTTCTTT. Complete variable domain (other parts from reference TRBV29-1 and TRBJ1-1): SAVISQKPSRDICQRGTSLTIQCQVDSQVTMMFWYRQQPGQSLTLIATANQGSEATYESGFVIDKFPISRPNLTFSTLTVSNMSPEDSSIYLCSGSGTGDTEAFFGQGTRLTVV.

This chain links TRBV28 with TRBJ2-5; 10 bases map to TRBD2. The length of the CDR3 is 16 residues. Germline CDR1 and CDR2: MDHEN and SYDVKM. V lost 5 bases to trimming and J lost 2 bases; unmatched junction nucleotides: 8. The CDR3 coding sequence is TGTGCCAGCAGTCTCCTTCTACTAGCGGGGCAAGAGACCCAGTACTTC. Translated: CASSLLLLAGQETQYF.

This clone was seen just once. V gene TRBV14 combines with J gene TRBJ2-2; D ambiguous. Trimming took 0 bases from V and 9 from J, leaving 8 bases between them. Germline V lookup: CDR1 SGHDN, CDR2 FVKESK. The CDR3 has 13 residues. CDR3 coding DNA: TGTGCCAGCAGCCAAGATGTAAGCTGGGAGCTGTTTTTT. It codes for CASSQDVSWELFF.